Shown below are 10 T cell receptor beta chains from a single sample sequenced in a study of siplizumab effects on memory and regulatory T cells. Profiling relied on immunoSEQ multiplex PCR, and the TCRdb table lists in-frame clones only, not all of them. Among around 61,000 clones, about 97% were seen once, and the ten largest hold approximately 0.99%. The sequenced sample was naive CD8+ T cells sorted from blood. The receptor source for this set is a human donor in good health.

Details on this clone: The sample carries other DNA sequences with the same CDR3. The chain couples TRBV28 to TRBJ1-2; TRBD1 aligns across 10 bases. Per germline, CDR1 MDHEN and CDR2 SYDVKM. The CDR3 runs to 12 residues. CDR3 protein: CASGDRGYGYTF. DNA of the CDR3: TGTGCTAGCGGGGACAGGGGCTATGGCTACACCTTC.

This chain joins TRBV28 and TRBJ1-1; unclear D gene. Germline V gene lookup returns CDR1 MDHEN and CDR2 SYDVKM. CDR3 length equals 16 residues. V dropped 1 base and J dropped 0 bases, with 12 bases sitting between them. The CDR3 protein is CASSLYASGMNTEAFF. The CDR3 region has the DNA TGTGCCAGCAGTTTATATGCGTCCGGCATGAACACTGAAGCTTTCTTT.

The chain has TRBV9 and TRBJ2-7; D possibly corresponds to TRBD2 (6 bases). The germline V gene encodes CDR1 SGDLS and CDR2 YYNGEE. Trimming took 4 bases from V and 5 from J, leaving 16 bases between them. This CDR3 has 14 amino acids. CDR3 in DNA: TGTGCCAGCAGCCCCACTGGGGGGTCGGACGAGCAGTACTTC. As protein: CASSPTGGSDEQYF.

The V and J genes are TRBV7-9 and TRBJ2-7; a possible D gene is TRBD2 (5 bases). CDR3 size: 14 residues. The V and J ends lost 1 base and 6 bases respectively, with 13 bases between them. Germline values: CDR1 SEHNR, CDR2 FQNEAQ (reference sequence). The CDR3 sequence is CASSLEGLGSEQYF. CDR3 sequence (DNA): TGTGCCAGCAGCTTAGAAGGGTTGGGGAGCGAGCAGTACTTC. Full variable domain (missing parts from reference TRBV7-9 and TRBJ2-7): DTGVSQNPRHKITKRGQNVTFRCDPISEHNRLYWYRQTLGQGPEFLTYFQNEAQLEKSRLLSDRFSAERPKGSFSTLEIQRTEQGDSAMYLCASSLEGLGSEQYFGPGTRLTVT.

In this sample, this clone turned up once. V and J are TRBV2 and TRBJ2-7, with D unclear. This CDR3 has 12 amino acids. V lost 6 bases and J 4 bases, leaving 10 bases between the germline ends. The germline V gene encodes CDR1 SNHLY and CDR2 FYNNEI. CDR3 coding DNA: TGTGCCAGCAGGGTTCCCGGGTACGAGCAGTACTTC. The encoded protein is CASRVPGYEQYF.

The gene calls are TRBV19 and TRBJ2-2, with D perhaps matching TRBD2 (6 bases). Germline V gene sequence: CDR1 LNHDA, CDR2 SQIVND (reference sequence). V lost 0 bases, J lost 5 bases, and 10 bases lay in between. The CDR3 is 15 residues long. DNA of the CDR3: TGTGCCAGTAGTATAGATATTGGGGGGACCGGGGAGCTGTTTTTT. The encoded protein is CASSIDIGGTGELFF.

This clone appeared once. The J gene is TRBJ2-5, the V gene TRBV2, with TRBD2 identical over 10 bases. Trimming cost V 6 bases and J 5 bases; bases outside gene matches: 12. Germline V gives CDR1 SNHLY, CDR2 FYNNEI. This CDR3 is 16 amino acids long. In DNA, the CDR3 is TGTGCCAGCAGCTCAAAACTAGCGGGACCCCTCGAGACCCAGTACTTC. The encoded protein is CASSSKLAGPLETQYF.

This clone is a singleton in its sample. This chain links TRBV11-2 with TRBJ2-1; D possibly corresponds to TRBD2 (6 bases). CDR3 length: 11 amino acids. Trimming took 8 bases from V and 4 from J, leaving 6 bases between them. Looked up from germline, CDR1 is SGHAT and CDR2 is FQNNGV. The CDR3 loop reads CASGGYNEQFF. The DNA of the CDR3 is TGTGCCAGCGGGGGGTACAATGAGCAGTTCTTC.

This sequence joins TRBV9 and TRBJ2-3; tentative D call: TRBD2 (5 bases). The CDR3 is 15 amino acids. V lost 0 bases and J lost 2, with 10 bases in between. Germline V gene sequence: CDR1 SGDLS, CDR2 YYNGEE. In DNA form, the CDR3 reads TGTGCCAGCAGCGTAGAAGGCGACTACACAGATACGCAGTATTTT. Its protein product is CASSVEGDYTDTQYF.

Written as DNA, the CDR3 is TGTGCCAGTAGAGTATCGTATATGGACAGGGCCGGGGGCTACACCTTC. This sequence encodes CASRVSYMDRAGGYTF. The rearrangement uses TRBV19 and TRBJ1-2, with 8 bases fitting TRBD1. The V gene end was trimmed by 6 bases and the J gene end by 8 bases; junction bases not matched to a gene: 17. This CDR3 comprises 16 residues. Germline V gene sequence: CDR1 LNHDA, CDR2 SQIVND (reference sequence).